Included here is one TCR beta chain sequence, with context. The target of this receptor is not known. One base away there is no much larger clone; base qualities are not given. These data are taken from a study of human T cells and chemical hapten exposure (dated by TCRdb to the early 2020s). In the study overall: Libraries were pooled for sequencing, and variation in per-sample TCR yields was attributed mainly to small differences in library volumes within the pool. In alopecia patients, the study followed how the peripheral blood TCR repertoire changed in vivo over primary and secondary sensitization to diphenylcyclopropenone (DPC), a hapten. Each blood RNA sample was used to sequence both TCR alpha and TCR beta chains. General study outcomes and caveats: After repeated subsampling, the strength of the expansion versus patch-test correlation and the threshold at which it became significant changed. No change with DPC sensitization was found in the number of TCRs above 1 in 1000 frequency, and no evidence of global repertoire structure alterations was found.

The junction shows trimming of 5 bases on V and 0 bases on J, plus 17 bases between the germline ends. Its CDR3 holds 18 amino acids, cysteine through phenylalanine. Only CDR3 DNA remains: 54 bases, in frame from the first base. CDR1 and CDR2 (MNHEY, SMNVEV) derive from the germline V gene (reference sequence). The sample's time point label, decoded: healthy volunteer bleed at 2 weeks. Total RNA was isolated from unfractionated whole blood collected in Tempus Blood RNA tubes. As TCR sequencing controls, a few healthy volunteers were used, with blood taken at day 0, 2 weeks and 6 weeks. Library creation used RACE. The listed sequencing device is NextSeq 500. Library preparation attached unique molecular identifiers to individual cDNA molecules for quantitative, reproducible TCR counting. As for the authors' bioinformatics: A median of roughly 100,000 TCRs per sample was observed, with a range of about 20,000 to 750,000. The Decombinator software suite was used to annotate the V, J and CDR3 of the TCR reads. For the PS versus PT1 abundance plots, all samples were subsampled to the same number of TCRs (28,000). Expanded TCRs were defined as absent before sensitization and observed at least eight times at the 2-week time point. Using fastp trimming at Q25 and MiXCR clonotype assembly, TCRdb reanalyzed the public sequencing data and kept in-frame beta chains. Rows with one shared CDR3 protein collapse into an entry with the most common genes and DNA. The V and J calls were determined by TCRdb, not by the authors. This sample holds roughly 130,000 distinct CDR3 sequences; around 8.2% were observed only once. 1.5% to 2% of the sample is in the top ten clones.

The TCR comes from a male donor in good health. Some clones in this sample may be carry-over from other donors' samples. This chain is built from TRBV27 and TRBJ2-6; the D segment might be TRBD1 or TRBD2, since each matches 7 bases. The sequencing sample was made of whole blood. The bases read TGTGCCAGCAGTCCCAACAGGGGAGGGAGCTCTGGGGCCAACGTCCTGACTTTC. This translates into CASSPNRGGSSGANVLTF.